The 5 T cell receptor beta chains below all came from one sample that was sequenced in a study of T-cell reconstitution after alpha-beta-depleted transplantation in children. Researchers prepared the TCRbeta library using unique molecular identifiers, the study reports. TCRdb recomputed calls from the PCR reads with MiXCR, one row per CDR3 protein. The sample has 190,000 or so distinct CDR3 sequences; about 6.4% are singletons. The sample in question was PBMCs from the stem cell graft donor, obtained from the stem cell graft. The receptors were gathered from a human donor who donated a stem cell graft to a child with Wiskott-Aldrich syndrome.

In its sample, this clonotype was seen many times. For the CDR3, the DNA is TGTGCCAGCAGTAGATCGACAGGGCTTGGCACTGAAGCTTTCTTT. This codes for CASSRSTGLGTEAFF. V and J are TRBV2 and TRBJ1-1, with 7 positions matching TRBD1. CDR1 SNHLY and CDR2 FYNNEI come from the germline V gene. J gave up 4 bases and V 5 bases, and 10 bases lay outside the gene matches. The CDR3 runs to 15 residues.

The rearrangement links TRBV18 to TRBJ1-6; D is uncertain. V lost 3 bases to trimming and J lost 10 bases, with 13 bases between them. The CDR3 has 14 residues. Germline V gene data show CDR1 as KGHSH and CDR2 as LQKENI. The CDR3 DNA follows: TGTGCCAGCTCACCTGGTGTAGGGAGATCACCCCTCCACTTT. Protein: CASSPGVGRSPLHF.

This clonotype was observed at least ten times. V is TRBV5-1 and J is TRBJ2-5; D possibly corresponds to TRBD1 (6 bases). V was trimmed by 4 bases and J by 5 bases, leaving 12 bases between them. CDR1 SGHRS and CDR2 YFSETQ come from the germline V gene. The CDR3 is made up of 13 amino acids. The CDR3 sequence: CASSTGQYETQYF. For the CDR3, the DNA is TGCGCCAGCAGCACCGGACAGTACGAGACCCAGTACTTC.

V is TRBV11-3 and J is TRBJ2-1; 7 nucleotides align to TRBD2. The junction had 5 bases not matched to a gene; V was cut back by 0 bases and J by 6 bases. CDR1 is SGHNT, CDR2 YENEEA, per germline. CDR3 length: 15 residues. Here the CDR3 reads CASSLEREGGNEQFF. CDR3 DNA: TGTGCCAGCAGCTTAGAGAGGGAGGGTGGCAATGAGCAGTTCTTC.

This clonotype was recorded many times. The chain employs TRBV12-3 or TRBV12-4 and TRBJ2-1; D gene uncertain. The CDR3 sequence is 11 residues long. V shed 3 bases and J shed 7 bases, with 4 bases lying between them. CDR3 nucleotides: TGTGCCAGCAGTTTTGTAAATGAGCAGTTCTTC. It specifies CASSFVNEQFF.